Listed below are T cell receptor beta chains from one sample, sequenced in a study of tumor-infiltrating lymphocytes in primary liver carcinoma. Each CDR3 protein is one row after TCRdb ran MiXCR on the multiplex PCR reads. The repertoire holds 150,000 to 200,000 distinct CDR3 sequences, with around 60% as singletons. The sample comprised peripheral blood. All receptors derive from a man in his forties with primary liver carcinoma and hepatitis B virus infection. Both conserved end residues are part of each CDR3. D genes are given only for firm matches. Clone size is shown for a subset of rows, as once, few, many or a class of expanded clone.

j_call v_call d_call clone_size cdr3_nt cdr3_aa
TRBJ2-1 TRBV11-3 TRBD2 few TGTGCCAGCAGCAGGAGTAGCGGGAGTGTGTACAATGAGCAGTTCTTC CASSRSSGSVYNEQFF
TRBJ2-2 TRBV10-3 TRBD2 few TGTGCCATCAGTGAAAATGAACCGGGAGGGCACGGGGAGCTGTTTTTT CAISENEPGGHGELFF
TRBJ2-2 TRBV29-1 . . TGCAGCTTTGAGCAAGACTGGAGGGGCGGGGAGCTGTTTTTT CSFEQDWRGGELFF
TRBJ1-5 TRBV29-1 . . TGCTGCGTTGAGACAGGCTCCAATCAGCCCCAGCATTTT CCVETGSNQPQHF
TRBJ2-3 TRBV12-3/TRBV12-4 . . TGTGCCAGCGAGCAGCAGGAGGGCACAGATACGCAGTATTTT CASEQQEGTDTQYF
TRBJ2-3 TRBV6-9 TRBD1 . TGTGCCAGCAGCGGACAGGGGGCGCCGGGCGCAGATACGCAGTATTTT CASSGQGAPGADTQYF
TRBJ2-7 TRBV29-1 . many TGCAGCGTTAGGGAGTCGGGAGTCTACGAGCAGTACTTC CSVRESGVYEQYF
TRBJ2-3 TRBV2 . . TGTGCCAGCAGTGAAACCAGGGCGGGTCCAGATACGCAGTATTTT CASSETRAGPDTQYF
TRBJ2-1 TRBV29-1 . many TGCAGCGCTGAGGAGGGGTACAATGAGCAGTTCTTC CSAEEGYNEQFF
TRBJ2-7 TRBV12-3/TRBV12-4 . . TGTGCCAGCAGTTTGGGAAGGCTAGGGGGAGCAAAGTACTTC CASSLGRLGGAKYF
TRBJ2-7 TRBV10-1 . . TGCGCCAGCAGCCCCGAATGGAACTACGAGCAGTGCTTC CASSPEWNYEQCF
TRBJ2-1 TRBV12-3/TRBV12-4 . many TGTGCCAGCAGAGGGGACTCGACATACAATGAGCAGTTCTTC CASRGDSTYNEQFF
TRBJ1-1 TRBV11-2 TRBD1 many TGTGCCAGCAGCGCGGGACAGACTTTGATGAACACTGAAGCTTTCTTT CASSAGQTLMNTEAFF
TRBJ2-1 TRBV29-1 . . TGCCGCGTTGAAGATGGACCAGGTGAGCAGTTCTTC CRVEDGPGEQFF
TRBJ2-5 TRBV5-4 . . TGTGCCAACAGCCAAGACAGTCGGGAGACCCAGTATTTC CANSQDSRETQYF
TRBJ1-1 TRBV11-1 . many TGTGCCAGCAGCTTATTGGACAGCACTGAAGCTTTCTTT CASSLLDSTEAFF
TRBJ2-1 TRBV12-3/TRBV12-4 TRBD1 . TGTGCCAGCAGTTGTGACCGGGACAGGGACGCTCGGGAGGAGTTCTTC CASSCDRDRDAREEFF
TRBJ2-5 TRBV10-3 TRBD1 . TGTGCCGTTCAGGGGACAGGGGGCGCGGTGACCCAGTACTTC CAVQGTGGAVTQYF
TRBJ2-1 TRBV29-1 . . TGCAGCGTTGCAGGAGACAGGGGACTAGTCAATGAGCAGTTCTTC CSVAGDRGLVNEQFF
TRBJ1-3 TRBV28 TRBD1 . TGTGCCAGCAGTTTAGGACAGGGAACTGGAAACATCATATATTTT CASSLGQGTGNIIYF
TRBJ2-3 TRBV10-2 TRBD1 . TGCGCCAGTGCCGGACAGGGAATCACAGATACGCAGTATTTT CASAGQGITDTQYF
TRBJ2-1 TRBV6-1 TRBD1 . TGTGCCAGCAGACCGGGACAGGGGGATTACAATGAGCAGTTCTTC CASRPGQGDYNEQFF
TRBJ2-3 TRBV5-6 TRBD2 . TGTGCCAGCAGCGTGGTTGTTGGGACTAGCACATATACGCAGTATTTT CASSVVVGTSTYTQYF
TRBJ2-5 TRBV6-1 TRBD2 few TGTGCCAGCAGTGAAGGGGCGGGGGACGGGCTTGAGGAGACCCAGTACTTC CASSEGAGDGLEETQYF
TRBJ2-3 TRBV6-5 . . TGTGCCAGCAGTTACGCGTGGAGAAGTAGCACAGATACGCAGTATTTT CASSYAWRSSTDTQYF
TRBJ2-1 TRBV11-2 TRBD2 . TGTGCCATCAGCTTAATTAGAGCTAGCGGGAGATTTGAGTACCATGAGCAGTTCTTC CAISLIRASGRFEYHEQFF
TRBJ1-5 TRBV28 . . TGTGCCAGCGGAGGGGGGCATCAGCCCCAGCATTTT CASGGGHQPQHF
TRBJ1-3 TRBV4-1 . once TGCGCCAGCAGCCAAGATGCTCTTCTTATCCCTGGAAACACCATATATTTT CASSQDALLIPGNTIYF
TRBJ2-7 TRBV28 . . TGTGCCAGCAGTTTATCATGTACTAACTACGAGCAGTACTTC CASSLSCTNYEQYF
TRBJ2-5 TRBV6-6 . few TGTGTCAGCAGTTATCAATCGGATCGAGAGACCCAGTACTTC CVSSYQSDRETQYF
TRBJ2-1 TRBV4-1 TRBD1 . TGCGCCAGCAGCCATCGACAGGGAAAAGGGGTTGAGCAGTTCTTC CASSHRQGKGVEQFF
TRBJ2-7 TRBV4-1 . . TGCGCCAGCAGCCAAGATCACAGAGGGAGGTACGAGCGGTACTTC CASSQDHRGRYERYF
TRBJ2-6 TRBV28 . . TGTGCCAGCAGCCCCAGGGCTTCTGGGGCCAACGTCCTGACTTTC CASSPRASGANVLTF
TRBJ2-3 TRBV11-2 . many TGTGCCAGCAGCCCGGACTTCACAGATACGCAGTATTTT CASSPDFTDTQYF
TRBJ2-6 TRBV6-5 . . TGTGCTTCTCGAAGGGATAGAGTGGGCTCTGGGGCCAACGTCCTGACTTTC CASRRDRVGSGANVLTF
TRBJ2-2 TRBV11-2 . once TGTGACAGCAGCTTAGGGGGGGGAGCCACCGGGGAGCTGTTTTTT CDSSLGGGATGELFF
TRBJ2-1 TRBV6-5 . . TGTGCCAGCAGGTTGGACTATAGGGACAATGAGCAGTTCTTC CASRLDYRDNEQFF
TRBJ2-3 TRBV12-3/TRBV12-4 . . TGTACCAGCACAATGACAAGGGCCACAGATACGCAGTATTTT CTSTMTRATDTQYF
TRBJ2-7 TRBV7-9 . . TGTGCCAGCAGCTTAGATCTTGGAGTTCCGAGGCAGTACTTC CASSLDLGVPRQYF
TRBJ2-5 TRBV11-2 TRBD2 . TGTGCCAGCAGCTTAGATGGGCTAGCGGTGGGATGGACCCAGTACTTC CASSLDGLAVGWTQYF
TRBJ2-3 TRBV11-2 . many TGTGCCAGCAGCACCATTCAAGATACGCAGTATTTT CASSTIQDTQYF
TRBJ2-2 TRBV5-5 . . TGTGCCAGCAGCTTCTGGTCAGAGAACACCGGGGAGCTGTTTTTT CASSFWSENTGELFF
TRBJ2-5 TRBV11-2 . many TGTGCCAGCAGCTTAAGCTACGAGACCCAGTACTTC CASSLSYETQYF
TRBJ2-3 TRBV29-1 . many TGCAGCGTTCCTCGGGGCCAAGGGGATACGCAGTATTTT CSVPRGQGDTQYF
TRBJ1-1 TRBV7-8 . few TGTGCCAGCAGTCCCCTCAAAGGGACTGAAGCTTTCTTT CASSPLKGTEAFF